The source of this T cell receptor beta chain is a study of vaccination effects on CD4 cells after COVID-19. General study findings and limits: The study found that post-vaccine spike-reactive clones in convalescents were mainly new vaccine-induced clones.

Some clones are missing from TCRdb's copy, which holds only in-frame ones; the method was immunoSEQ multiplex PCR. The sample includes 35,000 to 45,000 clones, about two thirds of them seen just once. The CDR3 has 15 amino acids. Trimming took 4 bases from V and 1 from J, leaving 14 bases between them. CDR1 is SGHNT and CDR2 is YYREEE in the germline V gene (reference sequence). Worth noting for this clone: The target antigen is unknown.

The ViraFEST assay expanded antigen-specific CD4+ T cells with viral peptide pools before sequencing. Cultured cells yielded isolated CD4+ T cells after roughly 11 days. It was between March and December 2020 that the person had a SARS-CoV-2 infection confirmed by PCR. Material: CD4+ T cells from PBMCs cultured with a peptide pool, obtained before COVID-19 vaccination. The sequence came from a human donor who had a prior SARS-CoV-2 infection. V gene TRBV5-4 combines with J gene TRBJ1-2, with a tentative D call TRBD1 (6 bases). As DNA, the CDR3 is TGTGCCAGCAGCACCCGGACAGAAGTTAACTATGGCTACACCTTC. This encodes CASSTRTEVNYGYTF.